This T cell receptor beta chain was profiled in a study of T cells in Graves' hyperthyroidism and ophthalmopathy. Overall study: Peripheral blood samples were taken at initial diagnosis, prior to any treatment. Overall study findings and caveats: Patients with ophthalmopathy were separated from those with stable hyperthyroidism by a 13 V-J model. Blood shared most expanded thyroid clonotypes above 0.001.

RNA transcripts gave rise to amplified TCR beta CDR3 regions. The primer set for the first-round RT-PCR of the TCR CDR3 was HTBI. Each CDR3 protein is one row after TCRdb ran MiXCR on the multiplex PCR reads. Of under 650,000 distinct CDR3 sequences in the sample, around 15% were seen once. Diagnostic decisions used clinical symptoms, serum thyroxine and TRAb, thyroid ultrasound and orbital computed tomography. Germline CDR1 is MNHEY and CDR2 is SVGEGT. The ends were cut back, 10 bases at V and 5 bases at J, with 19 bases in the middle. This CDR3 contains 14 residues. Note on this clonotype: What it binds is not known.

The chain has TRBV6-2 or TRBV6-3 and TRBJ2-3; D may be TRBD2 (5 bases). Sequencing input: blood. This TCR was sampled from a woman aged 25 to 39 with Graves' hyperthyroidism. CDR3 sequence (DNA): TGTGCCATCGAGTCCGGGCCTGAGGGAGATACGCAGTATTTT. Its protein product is CAIESGPEGDTQYF.